Listed below are T cell receptor beta chains from one sample, sequenced in a study of blood T cells in healthy people across ages. TCRdb used MiXCR to reprocess the 5' RACE reads, holding one entry per CDR3 protein. The sample gives about 580,000 distinct CDR3 sequences, around half of which show up once; roughly 24% is in the top ten. Sample: blood. The source is a man older than 75 in good health. Both conserved end residues are part of each CDR3. A D gene is named only where the DNA matches it firmly. Not all rows give a size; the values are once, few, many and, for expanded clones, a class.

D gene,clone size,V gene,J gene,CDR3 protein,CDR3 DNA
TRBD2,.,TRBV6-2/TRBV6-3,TRBJ2-7,CASSRGGRSYNEQYF,TGTGCCAGCAGCCGCGGGGGGCGGTCCTACAATGAGCAGTACTTC
TRBD2,.,TRBV20-1,TRBJ2-1,CSARSGLAGENEQFF,TGCAGTGCTAGATCTGGACTAGCGGGGGAGAATGAGCAGTTCTTC
TRBD2,.,TRBV7-2,TRBJ2-1,CASSLHGGGGLNEQFF,TGTGCCAGCAGCTTACATGGCGGGGGGGGATTGAATGAGCAGTTCTTC
.,.,TRBV6-6,TRBJ1-1,CASSDSLNTEAFF,TGTGCCAGCAGTGACAGCCTGAACACTGAAGCTTTCTTT
.,many,TRBV28,TRBJ2-7,CASSSPPGYSYEQYF,TGTGCCAGCAGTTCCCCCCCTGGGTACTCCTACGAGCAGTACTTC
.,few,TRBV20-1,TRBJ2-1,CSAVLTLGREQFF,TGCAGTGCTGTCCTTACTCTAGGGAGGGAGCAGTTCTTC
.,few,TRBV7-9,TRBJ1-6,CASSLDRVSPLHF,TGTGCCAGCAGCTTAGACAGGGTTTCACCCCTCCACTTT
.,few,TRBV4-3,TRBJ1-5,CASSQDLTQPQHF,TGCGCCAGCAGCCAAGATCTAACTCAGCCCCAGCATTTT
.,.,TRBV20-1,TRBJ2-1,CSAQASNEQFF,TGCAGTGCTCAGGCAAGTAATGAGCAGTTCTTC
TRBD2,.,TRBV6-2/TRBV6-3,TRBJ2-7,CASSYGVGRHSYEQYF,TGTGCCAGCAGTTATGGGGTCGGGAGGCACTCCTACGAGCAGTACTTC
TRBD2,few,TRBV7-3,TRBJ2-5,CASSYAGTSEETQYF,TGTGCCAGCAGCTACGCCGGGACTAGCGAAGAGACCCAGTACTTC
.,few,TRBV29-1,TRBJ1-2,CSVRHSYGYTF,TGCAGCGTCCGACATAGCTATGGCTACACCTTC